The clone carrying this T cell receptor beta chain has a count of ten or more. Its antigen remains unidentified. The CDR3 has 17 residues. J lost 8 bases, V lost 3 bases, and 13 bases had no gene match. Germline V gene data show CDR1 as DFQATT and CDR2 as SNEGSKA (reference sequence). The data stem from a study of read filtering for tumor transcriptome and immune sequencing. Background on the study: Revised staging placed eight or nine patients in R-ISS I, 15 to 20 in II, 7 in III. Study-wide points: Approximately 80% of IR-seq clonotypes had one read, totaling around 3.4% of reads; RNA-seq: 74.6% and 44.6%. The CD138-negative fraction was mixed bone marrow immune cells, not pure T cells.

From roughly 390 ng of RNA, a library with molecular barcoded alpha/delta and beta/gamma adaptors was made. TCRdb analysed the reads with MiXCR anew, one entry per CDR3 protein. The table includes about 62,000 distinct CDR3 sequences, about 19% detected once. Input material: a population of CD138-negative cells sorted from bone marrow. The V and J genes are TRBV20-1 and TRBJ2-1; 13 positions agree with TRBD2. This receptor was taken from a donor aged 40 or over with multiple myeloma. For the CDR3, the DNA is TGCAGTGCTAGGGGACTAGCGGGGTCCATCGGGTACTATGAGCAGTTCTTC. It is translated as CSARGLAGSIGYYEQFF.